The 20 T cell receptor beta chains presented below share a single source sample, sequenced in a study of T cell repertoires in cytomegalovirus infection. No antigens are known for them. Each CDR3 protein is one row after TCRdb ran MiXCR on the reads. The sample yields approximately 100,000 distinct CDR3 sequences, about 40% seen once. The specimen was CD8+ T cells from cultured PBMCs, collected from culture after CMV antigen stimulation. All receptors come from a human donor in good health (CMV status not recorded). Some clones in this sample may be carry-over from other donors' samples.

This clonotype was found once. The rearrangement uses TRBV7-9 and TRBJ2-7; 7 bases align to TRBD1. Germline CDR1 reads SEHNR; CDR2 reads FQNEAQ (reference sequence). V lost 5 bases and J lost 9; bases outside the gene matches: 7. CDR3 size: 12 residues. The CDR3 is CASSPGTEGQYF. The DNA for the CDR3 is TGTGCCAGCAGCCCCGGGACAGAAGGGCAGTACTTC.

This clonotype was counted at least ten times. The V gene is TRBV9, the J gene TRBJ1-2; D is possibly TRBD1 (6 bases). Germline V gives CDR1 SGDLS, CDR2 YYNGEE. Trimming shortened V by 0 bases and J by 1 base, and 10 bases separated the two germline ends. The CDR3 consists of 15 residues. CDR3 sequence (DNA): TGTGCCAGCAGCGTAGGACAGGAGTTTAACTATGGCTACACCTTC. Its protein is CASSVGQEFNYGYTF.

This clonotype has just a few counts. The chain combines TRBV2 with TRBJ2-3; D ambiguous. Germline V gives CDR1 SNHLY, CDR2 FYNNEI. V dropped 2 bases and J dropped 3 bases, with 12 bases sitting between them. There are 15 residues in the CDR3. The CDR3 nucleotides are TGTGCCAGCAGTGAATTCCGGGCGCAGACAGATACGCAGTATTTT. Translation: CASSEFRAQTDTQYF. The variable domain in full, with the rest retrieved from reference TRBV2 and TRBJ2-3, is EPEVTQTPSHQVTQMGQEVILRCVPISNHLYFYWYRQILGQKVEFLVSFYNNEISEKSEIFDDQFSVERPDGSNFTLKIRSTKLEDSAMYFCASSEFRAQTDTQYFGPGTRLTVL.

This chain uses TRBV12-3 or TRBV12-4 with TRBJ1-5, with 7 bases fitting TRBD1. Unmatched junction bases numbered 3, after V lost 6 bases and J lost 7 bases. The CDR3 runs to 12 residues. The CDR3 DNA reads as TGTGCCAGCAGCCGGGACAGACAGCCCCAGCATTTT. This gives the protein CASSRDRQPQHF.

This chain joins TRBV7-9 and TRBJ1-1; TRBD1 agrees at 8 bases. J gave up 3 bases and V 5 bases, and 8 bases lay outside the gene matches. The CDR3 runs to 15 residues. Per the germline V gene, CDR1 is SEHNR and CDR2 is FQNEAQ (reference sequence). The DNA of the CDR3 is TGTGCCAGCAGCCCTAAGGACAGGGAGGACACTGAAGCTTTCTTT. It is translated as CASSPKDREDTEAFF.

As for this clonotype: A much larger clone lies one base from this, so it may be a read error. V usage is TRBV6-8 and J usage is TRBJ2-5; perhaps D is TRBD1 or TRBD2 (5 bases each). Per germline, CDR1 MNHGY and CDR2 SAAAGT. This CDR3 comprises 18 residues. Trimming stripped 0 bases from V and 0 bases from J, with 17 bases between. The CDR3 DNA reads TGTGCCAGCAGTTACTCGACCCAGGGACCAGCGGACCAAGAGACCCAGTACTTC. Translation gives CASSYSTQGPADQETQYF.

This chain links TRBV19 with TRBJ1-1; D perhaps matches TRBD1 (5 bases). Germline V lookup: CDR1 LNHDA, CDR2 SQIVND (reference sequence). The V end lost 4 bases, the J end lost 2 bases, and 14 bases lay between the germline ends. This CDR3 comprises 15 residues. CDR3 region: CASSTFGGANTEAFF. For the CDR3, the DNA is TGTGCCAGTAGTACCTTCGGCGGGGCAAACACTGAAGCTTTCTTT. Drawing the rest from reference TRBV19 and TRBJ1-1, the complete variable domain is DGGITQSPKYLFRKEGQNVTLSCEQNLNHDAMYWYRQDPGQGLRLIYYSQIVNDFQKGDIAEGYSVSREKKESFPLTVTSAQKNPTAFYLCASSTFGGANTEAFFGQGTRLTVV.

This clonotype has ten or more counts. The chain carries TRBV6-5 and TRBJ1-1; tentative D call: TRBD1 (5 bases). V was trimmed by 0 bases and J by 1 base, leaving 15 bases between them. Germline V gene data show CDR1 as MNHEY and CDR2 as SVGAGI. The CDR3 is 17 amino acids. The CDR3 DNA follows: TGTGCCAGCAGTTACTCGAATCCGGGACTGCCGAACACTGAAGCTTTCTTT. Protein: CASSYSNPGLPNTEAFF.

The rearrangement links TRBV6-5 to TRBJ2-1, with unresolved D. Trimming left V 0 bases short and J 1 base short, with 10 bases between. Germline V gives CDR1 MNHEY, CDR2 SVGAGI. The CDR3 runs 16 residues. CDR3 in amino acids: CASSYSRTGSYNEQFF. For the CDR3, the DNA is TGTGCCAGCAGTTACTCTCGTACCGGTTCCTACAATGAGCAGTTCTTC.

This clonotype was observed many times. The V and J genes are TRBV7-2 and TRBJ2-7; D unclear. The germline CDR1 and CDR2 sequences are SGHTA and FQGNSA. This CDR3 has 15 amino acids. The germline V and J ends were trimmed by 2 bases and 0 bases, with 11 bases remaining between them. CDR3 sequence: CASSLSDGLSYEQYF. In DNA form, the CDR3 reads TGTGCCAGCAGCTTATCGGACGGCCTCTCCTACGAGCAGTACTTC.

The CDR3 spells CASSTGTRYGYTF. CDR3 in DNA: TGTGCCAGCAGTACCGGGACGCGGTATGGCTACACCTTC. This chain connects TRBV12-3 or TRBV12-4 to TRBJ1-2; D perhaps matches TRBD1 (5 bases). The CDR3 consists of 13 residues. Trimming took 5 bases from V and 5 from J, leaving 12 bases between them.

The rearrangement links TRBV19 to TRBJ1-2; a possible D gene is TRBD1 (6 bases). V gave up 9 bases and J gave up 5 bases, with 13 bases separating them. CDR1 is LNHDA, CDR2 SQIVND, per germline (reference sequence). This CDR3 comprises 12 residues. This chain's CDR3 is CASSGTPYGYTF. The CDR3 region has the DNA TGTGCCAGCTCCGGGACACCATATGGCTACACCTTC.

This clonotype was counted a few times. CDR3 in amino acids: CASSPTATGRNTEAFF. The CDR3 coding sequence is TGTGCCAGCAGCCCCACCGCAACAGGGAGGAACACTGAAGCTTTCTTT. The J gene is TRBJ1-1, the V gene TRBV7-2; maybe TRBD1 (6 bases). CDR3 length equals 16 residues. Germline assignment: CDR1 SGHTA and CDR2 FQGNSA. With 5 bases removed from V and 1 base from J, the gap between germline ends came to 17 bases.

This clonotype has more than one count but fewer than ten. The rearrangement joins TRBV5-4 to TRBJ2-7; maybe TRBD2 (5 bases). The CDR3 totals 14 residues. Germline CDR1 SGHNT, CDR2 YYREEE (reference sequence). Trimming pared 1 base from V and 3 bases from J, leaving 11 bases between. Here the CDR3 DNA reads TGTGCCAGCAGCTTGTTTGGAGGAGGCTACGAGCAGTACTTC. Protein product: CASSLFGGGYEQYF.

This clonotype showed up just a few times. J is TRBJ2-5 and V is TRBV19; D possibly uses TRBD1 or TRBD2 (5 bases each). V lost 1 base and J 3 bases, leaving 12 bases between the germline ends. CDR3 size: 15 residues. The germline gives CDR1 LNHDA, CDR2 SQIVND (reference sequence). The CDR3 spells CASSIAGTQKETQYF. The CDR3 coding sequence is TGTGCCAGTAGTATAGCCGGGACGCAAAAAGAGACCCAGTACTTC.

This clonotype has at least ten counts. The chain uses TRBV19 and TRBJ2-7; no reliable D call. The CDR3 is made up of 13 amino acids. Between the trimmed V and J ends, which lost 2 bases and 3 bases, there was a span of 8 bases. Per the germline V gene, CDR1 is LNHDA and CDR2 is SQIVND (reference sequence). The CDR3 bases are TGTGCCAGTAGTATAAGCCCTTACTACGAGCAGTACTTC. Protein product: CASSISPYYEQYF.

The chain recombines TRBV19 with TRBJ2-1; 12 bases are shared with TRBD2. CDR1 and CDR2 from the germline V gene are LNHDA and SQIVND (reference sequence). The CDR3 has 17 amino acids. V shed 0 bases, J shed 8 bases, and the junction held 8 bases outside the gene matches. Written as DNA, the CDR3 is TGTGCCAGTAGTATAGATCGGACTAGCGGGGCCCACCATGAGCAGTTCTTC. Residues: CASSIDRTSGAHHEQFF. Complete variable domain (other parts from reference TRBV19 and TRBJ2-1): DGGITQSPKYLFRKEGQNVTLSCEQNLNHDAMYWYRQDPGQGLRLIYYSQIVNDFQKGDIAEGYSVSREKKESFPLTVTSAQKNPTAFYLCASSIDRTSGAHHEQFFGPGTRLTVL.

This clonotype was observed a handful of times. The rearrangement uses TRBV19 and TRBJ1-2; 7 bases map to TRBD1. The CDR3 has 14 amino acids. Germline V lookup: CDR1 LNHDA, CDR2 SQIVND (reference sequence). J was trimmed by 5 bases and V by 6 bases; bases with no gene match: 9. This CDR3 reads CASSQPGGGYGYTF. As DNA, the CDR3 is TGTGCCAGTAGCCAGCCAGGGGGAGGGTATGGCTACACCTTC.

Points on this clonotype: One end of the junction fails to match germline, which may point to a read error. V is TRBV12-3 or TRBV12-4 and J is TRBJ2-2; 10 bases are a match to TRBD2. The CDR3 loop spans 16 amino acids. CDR3 protein: CTSSPIAGGRTGELFF. The CDR3 nucleotides are TGTACCAGCAGTCCGATAGCGGGGGGTAGGACCGGGGAGCTGTTTTTT.

This clonotype was found many times. This chain links TRBV6-1 with TRBJ1-4; D gene ambiguous. Per the germline V gene, CDR1 is MNHNS and CDR2 is SASEGT. V was pared by 8 bases and J by 2 bases, with 9 bases between. The length of the CDR3 is 13 residues. The CDR3 reads CASSYLTNEKLFF. CDR3 coding DNA: TGTGCCAGCTCCTATTTGACTAATGAAAAACTGTTTTTT.